These 26 T cell receptor beta chains were sequenced from one sample in a study of T cell repertoires in cytomegalovirus infection. TCRdb itself ran the reads through MiXCR, one entry per CDR3 protein. Found here are under 300,000 distinct CDR3 sequences, approximately 13% of them singletons; the top ten hold approximately 1.6%. Sequencing was carried out using PBMCs. The source is a human donor in good health (CMV status not recorded). Some clones in this sample may be carry-over from other donors' samples.

This clonotype was seen at least ten times. In DNA, the CDR3 is TGTGCCAGCAAGGACAGGGCCTACAATGAGCAGTTCTTC. The encoded protein is CASKDRAYNEQFF. The chain couples TRBV11-3 to TRBJ2-1, with 8 bases identical to TRBD1. The germline V gene has CDR1 SGHNT and CDR2 YENEEA. Unmatched junction bases numbered 1, after V lost 7 bases and J lost 2 bases. This CDR3 has 13 residues.

This clonotype was detected many times. The rearrangement joins TRBV7-2 to TRBJ1-2, with 7 nucleotides matching TRBD1. CDR1 and CDR2 from the germline V gene are SGHTA and FQGNSA. J was trimmed by 4 bases and V by 1 base; bases with no gene match: 9. The length of the CDR3 is 16 residues. CDR3 residues: CASSLGGGGGPYGYTF. In DNA form, the CDR3 reads TGTGCCAGCAGCTTAGGAGGGGGAGGGGGCCCCTATGGCTACACCTTC.

The chain employs TRBV19 and TRBJ1-3; D ambiguous. In germline, CDR1 is LNHDA, CDR2 SQIVND (reference sequence). V was shortened by 5 bases and J by 0 bases, with 8 bases between the two germline ends. This CDR3 contains 14 residues. CDR3 sequence reads: CASSGPNSGNTIYF. CDR3 DNA sequence: TGTGCCAGTAGTGGACCGAACTCTGGAAACACCATATATTTT. Variable domain in full (rest from reference TRBV19 and TRBJ1-3): DGGITQSPKYLFRKEGQNVTLSCEQNLNHDAMYWYRQDPGQGLRLIYYSQIVNDFQKGDIAEGYSVSREKKESFPLTVTSAQKNPTAFYLCASSGPNSGNTIYFGEGSWLTVV.

The rearrangement uses TRBV7-8 and TRBJ2-3; D remains unclear. Trimming took off 4 bases at V and 2 bases at J, with 16 bases between the two ends. The CDR3 has 16 residues. Germline V gene data show CDR1 as SGHVS and CDR2 as FQNEAQ. The CDR3 here is CASSSPLSALTDTQYF. CDR3 bases: TGTGCCAGCAGCTCCCCCCTTTCGGCTCTCACAGATACGCAGTATTTT.

This clonotype was recorded many times. The rearrangement joins TRBV12-3 or TRBV12-4 to TRBJ1-6, with 10 bases that match TRBD1. Trimming cost V 5 bases and J 13 bases; bases outside gene matches: 5. This CDR3 has 13 residues. The CDR3 reads CASSPGTGVPLHF. As DNA, the CDR3 is TGTGCCAGCAGTCCCGGGACAGGGGTCCCCCTCCACTTT.

This clonotype was observed at least ten times. The chain uses TRBV7-2 and TRBJ1-1; D is possibly TRBD1 (5 bases). The length of the CDR3 is 14 residues. Per the germline V gene, CDR1 is SGHTA and CDR2 is FQGNSA. V was cut by 5 bases and J by 1 base, with 11 bases left in between. Here the CDR3 DNA reads TGTGCCAGCAGCCCCAGGGAGGGGAACACTGAAGCTTTCTTT. It codes for CASSPREGNTEAFF.

This clonotype was counted many times. The chain uses TRBV6-6 and TRBJ1-5; TRBD1 agrees at 9 bases. The V segment lost 0 bases and the J segment 0 bases; nucleotides outside the gene matches: 9. Germline CDR1 reads MNHNY; CDR2 reads SVGAGI (reference sequence). This CDR3 region has 19 residues. The CDR3 protein is CASSYSKGGQGLSNQPQHF. In nucleotides, the CDR3 is TGTGCCAGCAGTTACTCGAAGGGAGGACAGGGGCTTAGCAATCAGCCCCAGCATTTT.

This clonotype was seen at least ten times. This chain links TRBV15 with TRBJ2-2, with TRBD2 identical over 8 bases. In germline, CDR1 is LNHNV, CDR2 YYDKDF (reference sequence). CDR3 size: 16 residues. J lost 5 bases, V lost 0 bases, and 5 bases had no gene match. For the CDR3, the DNA is TGTGCCACCAGCAGAGAGCGAGCGGGAGTAACCGGGGAGCTGTTTTTT. Protein: CATSRERAGVTGELFF.

This clonotype was found many times. The chain carries TRBV6-2 or TRBV6-3 and TRBJ2-5, with D possibly TRBD2 on 6 matching bases. This CDR3 spans 15 amino acids. The germline CDR1 and CDR2 sequences are MNHEY and SVGEGT. The ends were cut back, 0 bases at V and 0 bases at J, with 8 bases in the middle. CDR3 residues: CASSYSRDYQETQYF. In nucleotides, the CDR3 is TGTGCCAGCAGTTACTCCCGGGACTACCAAGAGACCCAGTACTTC.

This clonotype was counted many times. The chain couples TRBV6-5 to TRBJ1-1; D perhaps matches TRBD1 (5 bases). The germline CDR1 and CDR2 sequences are MNHEY and SVGAGI. The CDR3 loop spans 14 amino acids. Trimming took off 6 bases at V and 5 bases at J, with 16 bases between the two ends. CDR3 amino acids: CASSAKGAGTEAFF. CDR3 in DNA: TGTGCCAGCAGCGCTAAAGGGGCTGGAACTGAAGCTTTCTTT.

CDR3 region: CASSRGILEAGGLLTPGELFF. In DNA, the CDR3 is TGTGCCAGCAGCCGAGGGATCTTGGAAGCGGGAGGACTACTTACACCCGGGGAGCTGTTTTTT. The chain couples TRBV14 to TRBJ2-2; 9 bases align to TRBD2. Germline lookup yields CDR1 SGHDN and CDR2 FVKESK. The junction had 24 bases not matched to a gene; V was cut back by 4 bases and J by 6 bases. There are 21 residues in the CDR3.

CDR3 coding DNA: TGTGCCAGCACCTACGGGACAGCTCAAGAGACCCAGTACTTC. Translated, it gives CASTYGTAQETQYF. The chain carries TRBV5-4 and TRBJ2-5; 7 nucleotides match TRBD1. CDR3 length equals 14 residues. The ends lost 6 bases at V and 2 bases at J; junction bases unmatched: 7. Germline CDR1 reads SGHNT; CDR2 reads YYREEE (reference sequence).

The V and J genes are TRBV5-1 and TRBJ2-1; D is unclear. Germline V gives CDR1 SGHRS, CDR2 YFSETQ. Trimming left V 1 base short and J 0 bases short, with 11 bases between. The CDR3 sequence is 16 residues long. CDR3 protein: CASSLFGDFSYNEQFF. The CDR3, as DNA: TGCGCCAGCAGCTTGTTTGGGGATTTCTCCTACAATGAGCAGTTCTTC.

The chain has TRBV5-6 and TRBJ2-5, with D perhaps TRBD2 (5 bases). Per the germline V gene, CDR1 is SGHDT and CDR2 is YYEEEE. Trimming took 1 base from V and 5 from J, leaving 9 bases between them. This CDR3 is built from 13 residues. CDR3 residues: CASSLQDWETQYF. In DNA form, the CDR3 reads TGTGCCAGCAGCTTGCAGGACTGGGAGACCCAGTACTTC.

This clonotype was detected ten times or more. The chain employs TRBV12-3 or TRBV12-4 and TRBJ2-1; the match to TRBD2 covers 11 bases. Losses at the gene ends were 4 bases for V and 6 bases for J; bases not matched to a gene: 8. The CDR3 extends over 16 amino acids. DNA of the CDR3: TGTGCCAGCAGTTCCTCTCTAGCGGGAGGCGTCAATGAGCAGTTCTTC. Translation: CASSSSLAGGVNEQFF.

This clonotype was picked up a small number of times. Mismatch with germline at one junction end may stem from a read error. The rearrangement links TRBV19 to TRBJ1-2; TRBD1 agrees at 8 bases. CDR3 length equals 12 residues. In germline, CDR1 is LNHDA, CDR2 SQIVND (reference sequence). The CDR3 nucleotides are TGTGCCAGTAAGGCAGGGGGCGGCCCCGGCGCCTTC. It translates to CASKAGGGPGAF. The whole variable domain, filled in from reference TRBV19 and TRBJ1-2, reads DGGITQSPKYLFRKEGQNVTLSCEQNLNHDAMYWYRQDPGQGLRLIYYSQIVNDFQKGDIAEGYSVSREKKESFPLTVTSAQKNPTAFYLCASKAGGGPGAFGSGTRLTVV.

Ten or more counts support this clonotype. The chain uses TRBV4-1 and TRBJ2-3; D may be TRBD2 (5 bases). This CDR3 is built from 14 residues. The germline gives CDR1 MGHRA, CDR2 YSYEKL. With 3 bases removed from V and 6 bases from J, the gap between germline ends came to 13 bases. The CDR3 DNA is TGCGCCAGCAGCCAGGCGGGCTACCAGGATACGCAGTATTTT. It encodes CASSQAGYQDTQYF.

This clonotype has ten or more counts. The chain carries TRBV19 and TRBJ1-1; possible D gene TRBD1, 5 bases. This CDR3 contains 16 residues. V lost 3 bases to trimming and J lost 4 bases, with 18 bases between them. Germline lookup yields CDR1 LNHDA and CDR2 SQIVND (reference sequence). In DNA, the CDR3 is TGTGCCAGTAGTATCCCAAGCCCAACAGGCCTCACTGAAGCTTTCTTT. Translating gives CASSIPSPTGLTEAFF.

V gene TRBV5-4 combines with J gene TRBJ1-3; 7 bases map to TRBD1. The CDR3 is 15 residues long. V dropped 5 bases and J dropped 0; count of bases not matched to a gene: 5. Germline CDR1 reads SGHNT; CDR2 reads YYREEE (reference sequence). CDR3 in DNA: TGTGCCAGCAGACTGCAGGGGGGCTCTGGAAACACCATATATTTT. Translating it yields CASRLQGGSGNTIYF.

This clonotype was picked up many times. The chain recombines TRBV12-3 or TRBV12-4 with TRBJ2-7; perhaps D is TRBD1 or TRBD2 (5 bases each). The CDR3 length is 17 residues. V was cut by 1 base and J by 0 bases, with 16 bases left in between. Here the CDR3 DNA reads TGTGCCAGCAGTTTAGGAGGGGTCGGGGCAGGCTCCTACGAGCAGTACTTC. Protein product: CASSLGGVGAGSYEQYF.

This clonotype was counted at least ten times. The V gene is TRBV7-2, the J gene TRBJ2-3; D ambiguous. Trimming shortened V by 1 base and J by 0 bases, and 8 bases separated the two germline ends. This CDR3 contains 15 residues. Germline CDR1 is SGHTA and CDR2 is FQGNSA. The CDR3 protein is CASSLGGASTDTQYF. The DNA of the CDR3 is TGTGCCAGCAGCTTAGGTGGTGCTAGCACAGATACGCAGTATTTT.

This clonotype was counted many times. This chain uses TRBV29-1 with TRBJ2-5; TRBD1 is a possible D gene (6 bases). The CDR3 totals 13 residues. The germline V and J ends were trimmed by 7 bases and 2 bases, with 14 bases remaining between them. CDR1 and CDR2 (germline): SQVTM, ANQGSEA. The CDR3 nucleotides read TGCAGCGGCCGACAGGCCGCTCAAGAGACCCAGTACTTC. This encodes CSGRQAAQETQYF.

This clonotype has only a few counts. One base away lies a much larger clone, so this may be a sequencing read error. The chain has TRBV2 and TRBJ2-5; the match to TRBD1 covers 7 bases. The CDR3 length is 13 residues. CDR1 SNHLY and CDR2 FYNNEI come from the germline V gene. V lost 6 bases and J lost 1; bases outside the gene matches: 2. As DNA, the CDR3 is TGTGCCAGCAGCTGGGACAGCCAAGAGACCCAGTACTTC. It specifies CASSWDSQETQYF. Combining the CDR3 with reference TRBV2 and TRBJ2-5 gives the whole variable domain EPEVTQTPSHQVTQMGQEVILRCVPISNHLYFYWYRQILGQKVEFLVSFYNNEISEKSEIFDDQFSVERPDGSNFTLKIRSTKLEDSAMYFCASSWDSQETQYFGPGTRLLVL.

The rearrangement uses TRBV19 and TRBJ1-2, with a tentative D call TRBD1 (6 bases). CDR1 and CDR2 (germline): LNHDA, SQIVND (reference sequence). The V end lost 5 bases, the J end lost 8 bases, and 21 bases lay between the germline ends. The CDR3 contains 15 residues. CDR3 DNA: TGTGCCAGTAGTTCTGCAGGGGACGGCAAGGGGGGCTACACCTTC. Translation: CASSSAGDGKGGYTF. The full variable domain, in which reference TRBV19 and TRBJ1-2 provide the parts outside the CDR3, is DGGITQSPKYLFRKEGQNVTLSCEQNLNHDAMYWYRQDPGQGLRLIYYSQIVNDFQKGDIAEGYSVSREKKESFPLTVTSAQKNPTAFYLCASSSAGDGKGGYTFGSGTRLTVV.

J is TRBJ2-1 and V is TRBV12-3 or TRBV12-4; a possible D gene is TRBD1 (6 bases). V was pared by 2 bases and J by 8 bases, with 10 bases between. The CDR3 spans 13 residues. CDR3 nucleotides: TGTGCCAGCAGTTTATTCAGGGGCTATGAGCAGTTCTTC. It codes for CASSLFRGYEQFF.

This chain joins TRBV6-4 and TRBJ2-7; 10 bases match TRBD2. The CDR3 sequence is 15 residues long. Germline V lookup: CDR1 MRHNA, CDR2 SNTAGT. Trimming took 6 bases from V and 2 from J; bases not matched to a gene: 7. CDR3 DNA sequence: TGTGCCAGCAGGGAATTAGCGGGAGGACCCTACGAGCAGTACTTC. It codes for CASRELAGGPYEQYF.